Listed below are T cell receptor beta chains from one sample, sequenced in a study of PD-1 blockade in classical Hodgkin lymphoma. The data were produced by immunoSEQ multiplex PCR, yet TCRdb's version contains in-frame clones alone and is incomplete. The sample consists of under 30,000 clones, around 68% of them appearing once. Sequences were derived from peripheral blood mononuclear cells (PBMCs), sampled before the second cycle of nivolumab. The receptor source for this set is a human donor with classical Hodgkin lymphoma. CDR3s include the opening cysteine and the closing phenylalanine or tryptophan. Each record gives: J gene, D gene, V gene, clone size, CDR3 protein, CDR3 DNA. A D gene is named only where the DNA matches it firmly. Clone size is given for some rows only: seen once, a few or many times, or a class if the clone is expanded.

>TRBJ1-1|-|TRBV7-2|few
CASSFYRVNTEAFF
TGTGCCAGCAGCTTTTACAGGGTGAACACTGAAGCTTTCTTT
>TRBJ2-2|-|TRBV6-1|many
CASSFPTGYTGELFF
TGTGCCAGCAGCTTTCCCACAGGGTACACCGGGGAGCTGTTTTTT
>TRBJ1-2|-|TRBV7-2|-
CASSLVYGEGYTF
TGTGCCAGCAGCTTAGTGTACGGGGAGGGCTACACCTTC
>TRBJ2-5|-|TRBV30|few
CASGAGLQETQYF
TGTGCCTCGGGGGCGGGCCTCCAAGAGACCCAGTACTTC
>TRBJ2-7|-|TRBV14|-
CASSPTGDYEQYF
TGTGCCAGCAGCCCGACAGGTGACTACGAGCAGTACTTC
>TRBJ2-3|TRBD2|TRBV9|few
CASSVSSGVAGEDTQYF
TGTGCCAGCAGCGTTTCGAGCGGTGTAGCGGGGGAAGATACGCAGTATTTT
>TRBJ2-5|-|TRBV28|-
CASSLRETQYF
TGTGCCAGCAGTTTAAGAGAGACCCAGTACTTC
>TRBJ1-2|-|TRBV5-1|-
CASRLGTTNYGYTF
TGCGCCAGCAGGTTGGGTACCACCAACTATGGCTACACCTTC
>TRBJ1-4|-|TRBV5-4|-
CASRGRGDEKLFF
TGTGCCAGCAGGGGACGAGGGGATGAAAAACTGTTTTTT
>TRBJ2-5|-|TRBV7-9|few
CASSSSLLYQETQYF
TGTGCCAGCAGCTCTAGTTTACTGTACCAAGAGACCCAGTACTTC
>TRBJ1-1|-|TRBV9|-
CASSVATGTEAFF
TGTGCCAGCAGCGTAGCTACGGGGACTGAAGCTTTCTTT
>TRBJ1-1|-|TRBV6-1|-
CASSDAGGNTEAFF
TGTGCCAGCAGTGACGCGGGGGGGAACACTGAAGCTTTCTTT
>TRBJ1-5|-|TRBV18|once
CASSDYGDSQHF
TGTGCCAGCTCAGATTACGGCGATTCCCAGCATTTT
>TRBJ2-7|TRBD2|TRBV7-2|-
CASSLDLAGEGYF
TGTGCCAGCAGCTTAGATCTAGCGGGGGAGGGGTACTTC
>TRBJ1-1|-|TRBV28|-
CASSPGGFMNTEAFF
TGTGCCAGCAGCCCTGGGGGGTTCATGAACACTGAAGCTTTCTTT
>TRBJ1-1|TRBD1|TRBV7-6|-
CASSRRTGRAEAFF
TGTGCCAGCAGCCGCCGGACAGGAAGGGCTGAAGCTTTCTTT
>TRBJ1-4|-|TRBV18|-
CASSPSRGTELFF
TGTGCCAGCTCACCTTCGAGGGGGACGGAACTGTTTTTT
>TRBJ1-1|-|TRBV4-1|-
CASSQVDMGFMNTEAFF
TGCGCCAGCAGCCAAGTGGACATGGGATTCATGAACACTGAAGCTTTCTTT
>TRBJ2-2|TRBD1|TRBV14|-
CASSQRTGTDNTGELFF
TGTGCCAGCAGCCAACGTACCGGGACAGACAACACCGGGGAGCTGTTTTTT
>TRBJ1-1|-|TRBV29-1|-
CSVAPGWGMNTEAFF
TGCAGCGTTGCTCCCGGCTGGGGGATGAACACTGAAGCTTTCTTT
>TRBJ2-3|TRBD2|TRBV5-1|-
CASGAGSVGTDTQYF
TGCGCCAGCGGAGCGGGGTCTGTTGGCACAGATACGCAGTATTTT
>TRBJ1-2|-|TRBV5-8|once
CASSSYGGDYGYTF
TGTGCCAGCAGCTCCTACGGGGGAGACTATGGCTACACCTTC
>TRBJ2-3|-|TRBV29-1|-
CSVEESGPSQYF
TGCAGCGTTGAAGAATCAGGGCCCTCGCAGTATTTT
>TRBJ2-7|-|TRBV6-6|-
CASRQGGGSSYEQYF
TGTGCCAGCAGACAAGGGGGGGGAAGCTCCTACGAGCAGTACTTC
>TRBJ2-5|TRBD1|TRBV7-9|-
CAIHRGETQYF
TGTGCCATTCACAGGGGAGAGACCCAGTACTTC
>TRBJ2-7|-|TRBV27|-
CASSFRGQGLGNEQYF
TGTGCCAGCAGTTTTAGAGGGCAGGGGTTGGGCAACGAGCAGTACTTC
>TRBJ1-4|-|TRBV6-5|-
CASSYSGRLNEKLFF
TGTGCCAGCAGTTACTCTGGCCGGCTCAATGAAAAACTGTTTTTT
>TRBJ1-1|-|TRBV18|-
CASSPGKGGNTEAFF
TGTGCCAGCTCACCAGGGAAGGGAGGGAACACTGAAGCTTTCTTT
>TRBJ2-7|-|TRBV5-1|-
CASSLSPNEQYF
TGCGCCAGCAGCTTGTCGCCAAACGAGCAGTACTTC
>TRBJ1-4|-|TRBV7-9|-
CASSVFTVAHPEKLFF
TGTGCCAGCAGCGTGTTCACGGTGGCCCACCCGGAAAAACTGTTTTTT
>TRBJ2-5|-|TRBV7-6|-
CASSSDLPGRQETQYF
TGTGCCAGCAGCTCAGATTTACCGGGACGGCAAGAGACCCAGTACTTC
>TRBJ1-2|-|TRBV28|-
CASLFAGGVAYGYTF
TGTGCCAGCCTTTTTGCAGGTGGGGTCGCCTATGGCTACACCTTC
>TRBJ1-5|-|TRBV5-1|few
CASSLARDSNQPQHF
TGCGCCAGCAGCTTGGCCAGGGATAGCAATCAGCCCCAGCATTTT
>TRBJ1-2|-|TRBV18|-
CASSSTLDRNYGYTF
TGTGCCAGCTCATCCACTCTGGACAGAAACTATGGCTACACCTTC
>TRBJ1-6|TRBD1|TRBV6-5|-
CASSPNWTGESPLHF
TGTGCCAGCAGCCCTAATTGGACAGGGGAATCACCCCTCCACTTT
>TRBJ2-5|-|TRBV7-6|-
CASSLVSSGLETQYF
TGTGCCAGCAGCTTAGTCTCGTCTGGCCTGGAGACCCAGTACTTC
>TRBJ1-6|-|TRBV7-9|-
CASSLAWAGSPLHF
TGTGCCAGCAGCTTAGCTTGGGCAGGGTCACCCCTCCACTTT
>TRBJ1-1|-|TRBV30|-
CAWSAPNTEAFF
TGTGCCTGGAGTGCCCCGAACACTGAAGCTTTCTTT
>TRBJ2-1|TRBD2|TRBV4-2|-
CASSQDPAGAQRDEQFF
TGTGCCAGCAGCCAAGATCCAGCGGGGGCCCAGCGGGATGAGCAGTTCTTC
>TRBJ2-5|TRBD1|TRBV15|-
CATSRRDRGYETQYF
TGTGCCACCAGCAGGAGGGACAGGGGGTATGAGACCCAGTACTTC
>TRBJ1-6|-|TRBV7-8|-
CASSLTDYNSPLHF
TGTGCCAGCAGCTTGACAGACTATAATTCACCCCTCCACTTT
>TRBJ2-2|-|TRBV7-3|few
CASSSRTANTGELFF
TGTGCCAGCAGCTCACGGACAGCGAACACCGGGGAGCTGTTTTTT
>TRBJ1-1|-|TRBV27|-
CASSWGEGNTEAFF
TGTGCCAGCAGTTGGGGGGAGGGGAACACTGAAGCTTTCTTT
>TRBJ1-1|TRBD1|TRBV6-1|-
CASSDREGHTEAFF
TGTGCCAGCAGCGACAGGGAGGGCCACACTGAAGCTTTCTTT
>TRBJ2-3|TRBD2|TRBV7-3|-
CASSALGGGEDTQYF
TGTGCCAGCAGCGCCCTAGGCGGGGGGGAAGATACGCAGTATTTT
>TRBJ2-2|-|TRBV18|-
CASSPFGSNTGELFF
TGTGCCAGCTCACCATTCGGATCGAACACCGGGGAGCTGTTTTTT
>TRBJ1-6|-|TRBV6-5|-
CASSYDSTYNSPLHF
TGTGCCAGCAGTTACGACAGTACCTATAATTCACCCCTCCACTTT
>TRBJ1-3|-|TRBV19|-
CASRERPGTGNTIYF
TGTGCCAGTAGGGAACGTCCAGGGACTGGAAACACCATATATTTT
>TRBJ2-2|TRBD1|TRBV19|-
CASETGPNTGELFF
TGTGCCAGCGAGACAGGGCCGAACACCGGGGAGCTGTTTTTT
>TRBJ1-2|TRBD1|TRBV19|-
CASSIPDRGYGYTF
TGTGCCAGTAGTATCCCGGACAGGGGTTATGGCTACACCTTC
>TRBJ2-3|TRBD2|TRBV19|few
CASSIRRGGTDTQYF
TGTGCCAGTAGTATTAGGCGGGGGGGCACAGATACGCAGTATTTT
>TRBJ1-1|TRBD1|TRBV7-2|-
CASSLGLGTGGFF
TGTGCCAGCAGCTTAGGATTGGGGACAGGCGGCTTCTTT